The present entry profiles one T cell receptor beta chain with its context. The count of this clone is one. No cognate antigen has been identified for it. Base-call qualities are not available, and no considerably larger clone is one nucleotide away. This record comes from a study of intratumoral heterogeneity in liver cancer. A note on the overall study: Across the full 14-patient cohort, most patients were male and a median age of approximately 60 years was recorded. Of the 71 multiregional samples collected from around 14 HCC patients in the overall cohort, approximately 51 were tumoral regions and roughly 20 were adjacent nontumoral regions. To examine intratumor heterogeneity, the study integrated RNA-seq, DNA sequencing, TCR-seq and SNP array data obtained from multiple regions of hepatocellular carcinoma specimens.

Here is what the overall study found, with its caveats: A relatively low patient number and under-sampled tumor-infiltrating lymphocyte representation were acknowledged by the authors as limitations.

Every patient had early-stage hepatocellular carcinoma and went to surgical resection without receiving any prior therapy. None of the sampled areas showed macroscopic evidence of necrosis or hemorrhage. In two patients, TCR sequencing (ImmunoSeq) was performed on multiple regions. Frozen resection tissue samples were collected at least 1 cm apart from each other. Samples labelled N were derived from nontumoral liver tissue adjacent to the tumor. Genomic DNA was extracted from bulk tissue using the DNeasy blood and tissue kit. Using the immunoSEQ assay, the TCR beta chain CDR3 regions were sequenced from genomic DNA. Primers annealing to V and J segments amplified rearranged VDJ segments. Processing in the source paper ran as follows. The ImmunoSeq Analyzer software was used to compute clonality and richness metrics. To find clones with differing abundance between regions, Fisher's exact test was applied together with a beta-binomial method for extra stringency. Entries here come from immuneACCESS through TCRdb and include only in-frame sequences with V and J called. Some clones fail to appear in such tables; in the studies checked, an unresolved V gene covers under half of the shortfall, and the cause of the remainder is unknown. That table gives V, J and clone size, and the DNA gave D and trimming. The sample table records over 5,500 clones; approximately 73% of these occur just once. The top ten constitute around a fifth of the sample.

The CDR3 measures 17 amino acids from cysteine to phenylalanine. Here the CDR3 DNA is all that survives: 51 bases in frame from base 1. Here V drops 2 bases and J drops 4 bases, and the junction holds 11 bases not matched to any gene. The CDR1 and CDR2 encoded by the germline V gene are SGHDT and YYEEEE. The sample consisted of tumor-adjacent normal tissue, taken before any cancer treatment. This clonotype was sampled from a man in his 70s with hepatocellular carcinoma. In this chain, TRBV5-6 is recombined with TRBJ1-3, with 8 bases in between that match TRBD1. The DNA sequence is TGTGCCAGCAGCTTAAGGGGCGGCAGGGGGCGCGGAAACACCATATATTTT. Its translation reads: CASSLRGGRGRGNTIYF.